Detailed here is one T cell receptor (beta chain). Its specificity is unknown. TCRdb keeps only in-frame clones here, not all; method: immunoSEQ multiplex PCR. The sample has more than 80,000 clones; nearly 90% are singletons. V dropped 4 bases and J dropped 3; count of bases not matched to a gene: 8. Germline V gives CDR1 KGHSH, CDR2 LQKENI. The CDR3 has 16 amino acids. The data are from a study of T cell responses to AZD1222 COVID-19 vaccine. Study findings and constraints: Among vaccine-associated CD4 TCRs, coverage spanned spike, with dominance at 160-218 and 743-854. White British donors predominated, females outnumbered males, and clonal diversity was possibly underestimated. At baseline, seropositivity was found in only a handful of AZD1222 recipients. Spike-specific TCR repertoires showed rising breadth and depth after two AZD1222 doses.

The chain couples TRBV18 to TRBJ1-5; 8 nucleotides align to TRBD1. Sequenced material: peripheral blood, taken on day 0 of AZD1222 vaccination. The TCR comes from an adult in good health. CDR3 amino acids: CASSQLSGQVNQPQHF. The DNA for the CDR3 is TGTGCCAGCTCACAGCTGTCGGGACAGGTCAATCAGCCCCAGCATTTT.